The next 24 T cell receptor beta chains were all read from a single sample in a study of shared clonotypes between healthy human individuals (dated by TCRdb to about 2020). Libraries were made using the immunoSEQ multiplex PCR assay. TCRdb re-hosts the immuneACCESS table, in-frame sequences only. Its copies lack some clones; in the studies checked, an unresolved V gene accounts for under half of them, and the cause for the rest is not known. This sample lists hundreds of thousands of clones; around 76% were detected once. The ten largest make up around 11% of the sample. Sequenced sample: PBMCs. The receptors originated from a woman aged 40 to 50 in good health. Some clones in this sample may be carry-over from other donors' samples.

V is TRBV7-9 and J is TRBJ2-5; TRBD1 or TRBD2 may be the D gene (6 bases each). V was trimmed by 2 bases and J by 13 bases, leaving 14 bases between them. Germline CDR1 and CDR2: SEHNR and FQNEAQ (reference sequence). This CDR3 spans 12 amino acids. The chain's CDR3 is CASSLSRGDRYF. In nucleotides, the CDR3 is TGTGCCAGCAGCTTATCTAGGGGGGACCGGTACTTC.

The chain joins TRBV2 to TRBJ2-5; 9 bases are a match to TRBD1. The trim removed 7 bases at V and 1 base at J, leaving 4 bases unmatched. The length of the CDR3 is 14 residues. Germline CDR1 is SNHLY and CDR2 is FYNNEI. CDR3 coding DNA: TGTGCCAGCATAGAGGACAGGGGCCAAGAGACCCAGTACTTC. Translated, it gives CASIEDRGQETQYF.

This rearrangement joins TRBV25-1 to TRBJ1-3, with D uncertain. Trimming took off 3 bases at V and 0 bases at J, with 6 bases between the two ends. The CDR3 contains 14 residues. The germline V gene has CDR1 MGHDK and CDR2 SYGVNS. In nucleotides, the CDR3 is TGTGCCAGCAGTGACGAGAGCTCTGGAAACACCATATATTTT. It specifies CASSDESSGNTIYF.

This chain joins TRBV7-9 and TRBJ1-3; 10 bases match TRBD1. V lost 5 bases and J lost 4; bases outside the gene matches: 5. There are 15 residues in the CDR3. Germline V gene data show CDR1 as SEHNR and CDR2 as FQNEAQ (reference sequence). This chain's CDR3 is CASSRPDRGGNTIYF. The DNA of the CDR3 is TGTGCCAGCAGCAGACCGGACAGGGGGGGAAACACCATATATTTT.

Of note for this clone: With a far larger clone one base away, a read error is the likely cause. Other DNA sequences in this specimen translate into the identical CDR3. The J gene is TRBJ2-3, the V gene TRBV4-1; 8 nucleotides align to TRBD2. With V trimmed by 0 bases and J by 8 bases, 13 bases remained unmatched. The CDR3 covers 17 residues. Germline V CDR1 and CDR2: MGHRA, YSYEKL. The CDR3 protein is CASSQDHQLAGGGTQYF. In DNA form, the CDR3 reads TGCGCCAGCAGCCAAGATCATCAACTGGCGGGAGGTGGTACGCAGTATTTT.

The chain is built from TRBV4-3 and TRBJ2-1; tentatively, D is TRBD2 (6 bases). The CDR3 loop spans 14 amino acids. V was cut by 4 bases and J by 8 bases, with 15 bases left in between. Germline-derived CDR1 and CDR2 are LGHNA and YSLEER. CDR3 bases: TGCGCCAGCAGCCGGATTAGCGGATGGTATGAGCAGTTCTTC. It translates to CASSRISGWYEQFF.

The chain uses TRBV5-1 and TRBJ2-1, with TRBD2 matching over 7 bases. The length of the CDR3 is 14 residues. Germline V gene sequence: CDR1 SGHRS, CDR2 YFSETQ. V lost 3 bases, J lost 9 bases, and 9 bases stayed unmatched. The CDR3 coding sequence is TGCGCCAGCAGCTCGGGAGGAGCTGAGGGTGAGCAGTTCTTC. Protein sequence: CASSSGGAEGEQFF.

V gene TRBV27 combines with J gene TRBJ2-2; D is unclear. CDR1 and CDR2 from the germline V gene are MNHEY and SMNVEV (reference sequence). Trimming cost V 4 bases and J 6 bases, with 9 bases left between them. The CDR3 length is 13 residues. The CDR3 region has the DNA TGTGCCAGCAGTTCCCTCAACTCCGGGGAGCTGTTTTTT. This sequence encodes CASSSLNSGELFF.

This chain connects TRBV29-1 to TRBJ2-1; the D call may be TRBD1 or TRBD2 (5 bases each). The ends were cut back, 6 bases at V and 9 bases at J, with 21 bases in the middle. Looked up from germline, CDR1 is SQVTM and CDR2 is ANQGSEA. The CDR3 covers 14 residues. CDR3 nucleotides: TGCAGCGTCAAAATTAGCAGGGCAAGCGGTGAGCAGTTCTTC. It encodes CSVKISRASGEQFF.

This chain uses TRBV28 with TRBJ2-2; D uncertain. CDR1 is MDHEN, CDR2 SYDVKM, per germline. The V and J ends lost 2 bases and 4 bases respectively, with 14 bases between them. The CDR3 has 16 amino acids. CDR3 loop: CASSLGTFVLTGELFF. The CDR3 DNA sequence: TGTGCCAGCAGTTTAGGCACTTTTGTCCTCACCGGGGAGCTGTTTTTT. Filled out from reference TRBV28 and TRBJ2-2, the complete variable domain reads DVKVTQSSRYLVKRTGEKVFLECVQDMDHENMFWYRQDPGLGLRLIYFSYDVKMKEKGDIPEGYSVSREKKERFSLILESASTNQTSMYLCASSLGTFVLTGELFFGEGSRLTVL.

V is TRBV27 and J is TRBJ2-1, with TRBD2 matching 10 bases. CDR1 is MNHEY, CDR2 SMNVEV, per germline (reference sequence). V was pared by 1 base and J by 3 bases, with 6 bases of the junction left unmatched. This CDR3 is 17 amino acids long. In nucleotides, the CDR3 is TGTGCCAGCAGTTTATTCCTGACTAGCGGGTTCTACAATGAGCAGTTCTTC. Translation gives CASSLFLTSGFYNEQFF.

The gene calls are TRBV10-2 and TRBJ2-3; D is perhaps TRBD1 or TRBD2 (5 bases each). This CDR3 has 17 residues. Trimming removed 2 bases at V and 4 bases at J, with 19 bases between. The germline CDR1 and CDR2 sequences are WSHSY and SAAADI. DNA of the CDR3: TGCGCCAGCAGTGAGCCAATTGATATCGGGACGGCAGATACGCAGTATTTT. Translation: CASSEPIDIGTADTQYF.

A remark on this clone: Lacking the conserved final phenylalanine or tryptophan, this CDR3 likely reflects a read error. V is TRBV29-1 and J is TRBJ1-1; D is undetermined. CDR1 is SQVTM and CDR2 is ANQGSEA in the germline V gene. The CDR3 is made up of 11 amino acids. With 4 bases removed from V and 6 bases from J, the gap between germline ends came to 9 bases. The CDR3 sequence: CSVGDVAEAFL. The CDR3 DNA sequence: TGCAGCGTTGGTGACGTGGCTGAAGCTTTCCTT.

A remark on this clone: This likely reflects a read error, since a far larger clone is one base away. This sequence joins TRBV29-1 and TRBJ1-1, with unresolved D. CDR1 is SQVTM and CDR2 is ANQGSEA in the germline V gene. This CDR3 has 14 amino acids. The CDR3 DNA sequence: TGCAGCGTTGTCCTAACCCGGGGTGGGATTGAAGTTTTCTTT. This translates into CSVVLTRGGIEVFF.

V usage is TRBV5-1 and J usage is TRBJ2-3; 9 positions agree with TRBD2. V lost 4 bases, J lost 2 bases, and 8 bases stayed unmatched. The CDR3 sequence is 16 residues long. Germline CDR1 and CDR2: SGHRS and YFSETQ. This CDR3 reads CASSVAASGTTDTQYF. Here the CDR3 DNA reads TGCGCCAGCAGCGTGGCTGCTAGCGGGACCACAGATACGCAGTATTTT. Filled out from reference TRBV5-1 and TRBJ2-3, the complete variable domain reads KAGVTQTPRYLIKTRGQQVTLSCSPISGHRSVSWYQQTPGQGLQFLFEYFSETQRNKGNFPGRFSGRQFSNSRSEMNVSTLELGDSALYLCASSVAASGTTDTQYFGPGTRLTVL.

The rearrangement links TRBV6-1 to TRBJ2-4; D remains ambiguous. The CDR3 sequence is 10 residues long. Germline CDR1 and CDR2: MNHNS and SASEGT. Trimming cost V 8 bases and J 6 bases, with 5 bases left between them. CDR3: CASALNIQYF. The DNA of the CDR3 is TGTGCCAGCGCCCTAAACATTCAGTACTTC.

This clone was seen only a few times. The same CDR3 arises from other DNA sequences in this sample as well. The genes are TRBV14 and TRBJ2-5; 12 nucleotides line up with TRBD2. The CDR3 is 16 residues long. CDR1 and CDR2 (germline): SGHDN, FVKESK. Losses at the gene ends were 1 base for V and 1 base for J; bases not matched to a gene: 1. The CDR3 coding sequence is TGTGCCAGCAGCCAAGGGACTAGCGGGATCCAAGAGACCCAGTACTTC. Protein: CASSQGTSGIQETQYF.

The V and J genes are TRBV30 and TRBJ2-7, with a possible D match to TRBD1 (5 bases). The CDR3 loop spans 15 amino acids. Germline CDR1 GTSNPN, CDR2 SVGIG (reference sequence). With 1 base removed from V and 2 bases from J, the gap between germline ends came to 15 bases. CDR3 nucleotide sequence: TGTGCCTGGAGTGGGGTGGGGCTCCCCCCCTACGAGCAGTACTTC. Translating it yields CAWSGVGLPPYEQYF.

This clone appeared many times. The CDR3 bases are TGTGCCAGCAGTCGACTAGGAGGGTATACCTATCATTCCTCTGGAAACACCATATATTTT. Amino acid sequence: CASSRLGGYTYHSSGNTIYF. V gene TRBV28 combines with J gene TRBJ1-3; D gene ambiguous. The V gene's germline CDR1 is MDHEN and CDR2 SYDVKM. The CDR3 is made up of 20 amino acids. V was clipped by 5 bases and J by 0 bases, with 26 bases between them.

This sequence joins TRBV7-2 and TRBJ1-3; tentative D call: TRBD1 (6 bases). Trimming took 5 bases from V and 0 from J, leaving 11 bases between them. Germline V CDR1 and CDR2: SGHTA, FQGNSA. The CDR3 has 15 amino acids. CDR3 in DNA: TGTGCCAGCAGCCCGGGGGCACCCTCTGGAAACACCATATATTTT. Amino acid sequence: CASSPGAPSGNTIYF.

The rearrangement uses TRBV7-3 and TRBJ2-1, with D perhaps matching TRBD1 or TRBD2 (5 bases each). Trimming took off 8 bases at V and 8 bases at J, with 16 bases between the two ends. This CDR3 has 13 residues. Germline-derived CDR1 and CDR2 are SGHTA and FQGTGA. CDR3 sequence reads: CASGRDRSDEQFF. The CDR3 DNA sequence: TGTGCCAGCGGCCGGGACCGAAGTGATGAGCAGTTCTTC. Complete variable domain (other parts from reference TRBV7-3 and TRBJ2-1): GAGVSQTPSNKVTEKGKYVELRCDPISGHTALYWYRQSLGQGPEFLIYFQGTGAADDSGLPNDRFFAVRPEGSVSTLKIQRTERGDSAVYLCASGRDRSDEQFFGPGTRLTVL.

The V gene is TRBV2, the J gene TRBJ2-7; TRBD1 aligns across 8 bases. The CDR3 has 13 amino acids. With 7 bases clipped from V and 7 bases from J, the junction kept 9 bases outside the gene matches. Looked up from germline, CDR1 is SNHLY and CDR2 is FYNNEI. The CDR3 region is CASTRQGPGEQYF. CDR3 nucleotide sequence: TGTGCCAGCACCAGACAGGGGCCGGGGGAGCAGTACTTC.

The chain recombines TRBV2 with TRBJ1-1; TRBD1 might be the D (6 bases). CDR1 and CDR2 from the germline V gene are SNHLY and FYNNEI. This CDR3 comprises 15 residues. The V end lost 4 bases, the J end lost 2 bases, and 14 bases lay between the germline ends. The CDR3 loop is CASSAVRGTNTEAFF. The CDR3 DNA sequence: TGTGCCAGCAGTGCGGTCAGGGGAACCAACACTGAAGCTTTCTTT. Supplemented by reference TRBV2 and TRBJ1-1, the full variable domain reads EPEVTQTPSHQVTQMGQEVILRCVPISNHLYFYWYRQILGQKVEFLVSFYNNEISEKSEIFDDQFSVERPDGSNFTLKIRSTKLEDSAMYFCASSAVRGTNTEAFFGQGTRLTVV.

This sequence joins TRBV21-1 and TRBJ2-5; the D call of TRBD2 is as the table states it, not checked on the DNA. TRBV21-1 is assigned pseudogene status. The CDR3 is 14 amino acids. CDR3 protein: CARYSGGIGETQYF. CDR3 nucleotide sequence: TGTGCCCGCTACAGCGGAGGGATCGGGGAGACCCAGTACTTC.